In this sample, the clone carrying this TCR beta chain turned up many times. Its antigen remains unknown. This specimen belongs to a study of T-cell reconstitution after alpha-beta-depleted transplantation in children. Study-level results: Several hundred graft clones that had expanded were reportedly the source of alpha-beta T cells about two months after transplant. When one year had passed after transplant, most T-cell counts and diversity came from newly produced T cells. For some patients, TCRbeta diversity was high at day 60 because of recipient T cells and thymic progenitors that survived.

Germline assignment: CDR1 SGHRS and CDR2 YFSETQ. V dropped 4 bases and J dropped 1 base, with 14 bases sitting between them. The CDR3 length is 15 residues. Unique molecular identifiers tagged the TCRbeta library. Via MiXCR, TCRdb re-called the PCR reads, giving one row per CDR3 protein. The top ten clones hold about 13% of a sample with roughly 150,000 distinct CDR3 sequences, roughly 10% of them seen once. The rearrangement links TRBV5-1 to TRBJ2-5, with a possible D match to TRBD2 (5 bases). The sequences come from PBMCs, collected before TCRalphabeta/CD19-depleted stem cell transplant. The sequence came from a boy aged 2 to 9 with acute myeloid leukemia, due to receive a stem cell transplant. The CDR3, as DNA: TGCGCCAGCAGCCGCCTTCCCGGGATCCAAGAGACCCAGTACTTC. Protein sequence: CASSRLPGIQETQYF.